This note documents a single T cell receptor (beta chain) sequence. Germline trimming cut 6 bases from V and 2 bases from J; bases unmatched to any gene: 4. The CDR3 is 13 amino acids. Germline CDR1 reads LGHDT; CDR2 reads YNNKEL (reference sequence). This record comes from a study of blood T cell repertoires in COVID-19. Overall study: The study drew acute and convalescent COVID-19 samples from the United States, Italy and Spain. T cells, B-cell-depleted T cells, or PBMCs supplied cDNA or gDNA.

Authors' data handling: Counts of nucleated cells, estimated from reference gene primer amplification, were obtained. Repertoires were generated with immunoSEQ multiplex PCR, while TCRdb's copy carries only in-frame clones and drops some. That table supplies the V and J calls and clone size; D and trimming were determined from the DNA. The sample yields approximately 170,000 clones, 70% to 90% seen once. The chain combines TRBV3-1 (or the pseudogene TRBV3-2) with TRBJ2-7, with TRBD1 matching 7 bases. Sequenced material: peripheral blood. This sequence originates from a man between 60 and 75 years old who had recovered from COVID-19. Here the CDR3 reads CASSSDRAYEQYF. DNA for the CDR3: TGTGCCAGCAGTTCCGACAGGGCCTACGAGCAGTACTTC.